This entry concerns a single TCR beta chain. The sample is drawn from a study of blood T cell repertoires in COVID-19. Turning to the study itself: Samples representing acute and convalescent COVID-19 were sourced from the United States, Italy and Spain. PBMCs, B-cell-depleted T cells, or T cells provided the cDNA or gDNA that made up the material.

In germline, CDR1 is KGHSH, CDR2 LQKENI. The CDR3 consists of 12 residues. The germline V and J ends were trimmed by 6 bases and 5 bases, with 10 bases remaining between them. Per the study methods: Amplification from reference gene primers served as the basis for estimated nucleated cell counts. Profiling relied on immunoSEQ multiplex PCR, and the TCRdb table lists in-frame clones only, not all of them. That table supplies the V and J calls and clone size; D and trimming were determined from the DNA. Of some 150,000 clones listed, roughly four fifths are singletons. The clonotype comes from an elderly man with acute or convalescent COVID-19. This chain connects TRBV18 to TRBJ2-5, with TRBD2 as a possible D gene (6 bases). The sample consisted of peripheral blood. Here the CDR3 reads CASSRTTETQYF. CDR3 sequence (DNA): TGTGCCAGCTCCCGGACTACTGAGACCCAGTACTTC. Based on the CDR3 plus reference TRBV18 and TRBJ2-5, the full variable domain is NAGVMQNPRHLVRRRGQEARLRCSPMKGHSHVYWYRQLPEEGLKFMVYLQKENIIDESGMPKERFSAEFPKEGPSILRIQQVVRGDSAAYFCASSRTTETQYFGPGTRLLVL.